This T cell receptor beta chain was retrieved from a study of blood T cell repertoires in COVID-19 (dated by TCRdb to 2018 to 2020). Concerning the study at large: Samples from collaborators originated in the United States, Italy and Spain and spanned both the acute and convalescent phases of COVID-19. The samples were drawn from the first 160 participants of the ongoing ImmuneRACE study and from 1,200 or so subjects provided by 6 global collaborators. Subjects who had been exposed to COVID-19, were actively infected with it, or had recovered from it provided the deeply sampled blood TCRbeta repertoires that made up the dataset. A de-identified subject ID, COVID-19 status, age in years and sex were almost always included in the sample metadata. Where available, HLA class I and class II types were obtained from metadata supplied by the sample provider rather than from assay-based typing. The repertoires were released in a freely available public database meant as a resource for research on the immune response to SARS-CoV-2. The material from the prospective study consisted of cDNA or gDNA derived from T cells, B-cell-depleted T cells, or PBMCs. Results and caveats for the whole study, not just this receptor: The amount of clinical and demographic metadata varied by source and participant and was provided uncurated.

On this clone: Which antigen it targets is not known. Per-nucleotide qualities are absent, and no much larger clonotype sits a single base away.

The CDR3 runs 13 amino acids, cysteine and phenylalanine included. Only CDR3 DNA remains: 39 bases, in frame from the first base. From the germline V gene (reference sequence), CDR1 is WNHNN and CDR2 is SYGVQD. V loses 6 bases, J loses 5 bases, and the germline ends lie 13 bases apart. The immunoSEQ Assay, a bias-controlled multiplex PCR, was used to amplify TCRbeta CDR3 regions from genomic DNA. Turning to the authors' computational methods: Within the assay, amplification of reference gene primers was used to estimate how many nucleated cells each sample contained. To quantify the absolute abundance of each unique TCRbeta CDR3 rearrangement, sequence reads were collapsed and filtered. For each sample, productive Simpson clonality was calculated by taking the square root of Simpson's diversity index across productive rearrangements. The immuneACCESS repertoire file appears here via TCRdb, limited to in-frame rearrangements. These files lack a portion of the clones; in checked studies, under half of the deficit traces to unresolved V genes, and the cause of the others is not known. V and J calls and clone size are copied from that table; D and trimming were computed from the DNA. The sample table shows a few hundred thousand clones, and approximately 84% are seen once. Together, the top ten hold around 3.6% of the sample.

Participants in the prospective study were aged about 18 to 89 years, lived in over 20 United States geographic areas, and enrolled through a virtual design. Cohort assignment in the prospective study relied on participant-reported clinical history from a screening survey and a study questionnaire. ImmuneRACE Cohort 3 recovered participants were defined by two consecutive negative NP/OP PCR tests, healthcare professional clearance, or symptom resolution. Mobile phlebotomists in the prospective study collected whole blood, serum and a nasopharyngeal or oropharyngeal swab from every participant. Additional blood draws and questionnaires over a 2-month period could optionally be provided by prospective study participants. Before DNA extraction, prospective study blood samples were shipped either frozen or at room temperature.

Recombination joined TRBV10-1 with TRBJ1-1; the best D guess is TRBD1, with 5 bases matching. The material sequenced was PBMCs or T cells enriched from blood (not recorded which). This receptor was identified in a man in his fifties or sixties who had recovered from COVID-19. The CDR3 has the sequence CASSPSGGTEAFF. DNA sequence: TGCGCCAGCAGCCCCTCGGGGGGGACTGAAGCTTTCTTT.